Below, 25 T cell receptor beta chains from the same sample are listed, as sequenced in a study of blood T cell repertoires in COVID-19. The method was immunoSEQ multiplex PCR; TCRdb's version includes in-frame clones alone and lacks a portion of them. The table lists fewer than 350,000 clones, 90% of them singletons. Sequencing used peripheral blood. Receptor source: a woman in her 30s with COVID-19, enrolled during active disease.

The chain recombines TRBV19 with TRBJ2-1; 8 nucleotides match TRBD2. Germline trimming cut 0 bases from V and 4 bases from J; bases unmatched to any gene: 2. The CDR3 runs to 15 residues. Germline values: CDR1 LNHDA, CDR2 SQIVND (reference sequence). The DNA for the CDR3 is TGTGCCAGTAGTATAGAACTAGCGGAGTACAATGAGCAGTTCTTC. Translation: CASSIELAEYNEQFF.

CDR3 nucleotides: TGTGCCAGCAGCTTAGCAGGAGCCGTCAGTGGAGAGACCCAGTACTTC. Encoded protein: CASSLAGAVSGETQYF. The chain has TRBV7-9 and TRBJ2-5; D is unclear. CDR3 length: 16 amino acids. Germline CDR1 reads SEHNR; CDR2 reads FQNEAQ (reference sequence). With 0 bases removed from V and 4 bases from J, the gap between germline ends came to 15 bases.

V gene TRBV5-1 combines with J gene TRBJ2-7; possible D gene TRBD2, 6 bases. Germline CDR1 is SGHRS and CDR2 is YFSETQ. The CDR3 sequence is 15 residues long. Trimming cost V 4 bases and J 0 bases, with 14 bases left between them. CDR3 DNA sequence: TGCGCCAGCAGCGAAGGGGACTCCAGCTCCTACGAGCAGTACTTC. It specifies CASSEGDSSSYEQYF.

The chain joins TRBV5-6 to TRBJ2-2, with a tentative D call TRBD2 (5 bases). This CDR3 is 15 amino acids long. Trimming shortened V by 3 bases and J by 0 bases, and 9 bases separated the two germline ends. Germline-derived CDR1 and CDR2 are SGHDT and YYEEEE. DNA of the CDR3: TGTGCCAGCAGCTCGGACTTCGCGAACACCGGGGAGCTGTTTTTT. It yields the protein CASSSDFANTGELFF.

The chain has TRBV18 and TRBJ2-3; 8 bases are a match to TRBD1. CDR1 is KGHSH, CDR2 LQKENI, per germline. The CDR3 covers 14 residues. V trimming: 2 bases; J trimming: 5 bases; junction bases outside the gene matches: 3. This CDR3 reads CASSPRTGQDTQYF. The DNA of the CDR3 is TGTGCCAGCTCACCAAGGACAGGGCAAGATACGCAGTATTTT. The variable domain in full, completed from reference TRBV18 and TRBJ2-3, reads NAGVMQNPRHLVRRRGQEARLRCSPMKGHSHVYWYRQLPEEGLKFMVYLQKENIIDESGMPKERFSAEFPKEGPSILRIQQVVRGDSAAYFCASSPRTGQDTQYFGPGTRLTVL.

As DNA, the CDR3 is TGTGCCATCAGTGAGCCCCTGAGCCAAAAACTGTTTTTT. Protein: CAISEPLSQKLFF. The V gene is TRBV10-3, the J gene TRBJ1-4; no firm D call. The V end lost 2 bases, the J end lost 9 bases, and 10 bases lay between the germline ends. Germline V gene lookup returns CDR1 ENHRY and CDR2 SYGVKD. This CDR3 is built from 13 residues.

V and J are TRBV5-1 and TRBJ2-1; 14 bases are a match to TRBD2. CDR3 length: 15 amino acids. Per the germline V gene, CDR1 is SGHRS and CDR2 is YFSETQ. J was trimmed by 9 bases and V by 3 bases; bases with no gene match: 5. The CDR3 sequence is CASSSGLAGVGEQFF. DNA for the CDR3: TGCGCCAGCAGCTCGGGACTAGCGGGAGTGGGTGAGCAGTTCTTC.

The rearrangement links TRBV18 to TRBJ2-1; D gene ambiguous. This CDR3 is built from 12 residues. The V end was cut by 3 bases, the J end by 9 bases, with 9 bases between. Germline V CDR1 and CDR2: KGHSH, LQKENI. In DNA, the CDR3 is TGTGCCAGCTCACCTTCTACCCGTGAGCAGTTCTTC. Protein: CASSPSTREQFF.

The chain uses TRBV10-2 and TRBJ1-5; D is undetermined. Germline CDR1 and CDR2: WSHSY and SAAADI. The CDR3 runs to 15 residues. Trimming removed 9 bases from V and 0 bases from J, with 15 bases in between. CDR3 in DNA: TGCGCCAGTGGCTTACAACATTATAGCAATCAGCCCCAGCATTTT. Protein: CASGLQHYSNQPQHF.

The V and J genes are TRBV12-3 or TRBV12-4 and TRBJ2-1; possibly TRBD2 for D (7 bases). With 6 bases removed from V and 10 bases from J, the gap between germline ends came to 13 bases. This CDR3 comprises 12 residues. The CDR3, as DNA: TGTGCCAGCAGGGGGGGCGGGAGAGAGCAGTTCTTC. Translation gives CASRGGGREQFF.

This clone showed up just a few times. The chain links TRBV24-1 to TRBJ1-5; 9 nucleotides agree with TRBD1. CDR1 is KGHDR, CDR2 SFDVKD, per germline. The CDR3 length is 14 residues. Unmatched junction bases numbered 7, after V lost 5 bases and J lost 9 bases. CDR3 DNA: TGTGCCACCAGTGCTTGGGGACAGGGAGCGCCCCAGCATTTT. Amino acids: CATSAWGQGAPQHF.

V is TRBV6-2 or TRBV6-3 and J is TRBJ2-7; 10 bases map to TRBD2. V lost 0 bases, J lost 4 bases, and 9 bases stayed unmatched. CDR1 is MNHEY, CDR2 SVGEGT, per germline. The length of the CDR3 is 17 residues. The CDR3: CASSYSATSGVGYEQYF. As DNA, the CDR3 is TGTGCCAGCAGTTACTCCGCCACTAGCGGGGTGGGGTACGAGCAGTACTTC.

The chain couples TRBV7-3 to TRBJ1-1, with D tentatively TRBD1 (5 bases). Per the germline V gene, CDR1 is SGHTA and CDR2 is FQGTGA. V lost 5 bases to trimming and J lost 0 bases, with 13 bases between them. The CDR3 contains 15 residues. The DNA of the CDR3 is TGTGCCAGCAGCCTTCAACAGGTCATGAACACTGAAGCTTTCTTT. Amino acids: CASSLQQVMNTEAFF.

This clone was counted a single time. CDR3 in amino acids: CASSQGGSAYEQYF. DNA for the CDR3: TGTGCCAGCAGCCAGGGGGGCTCAGCCTACGAGCAGTACTTC. This chain connects TRBV28 to TRBJ2-7, with TRBD1 as a possible D gene (7 bases). This CDR3 has 14 residues. V was shortened by 6 bases and J by 2 bases, with 14 bases between the two germline ends. CDR1 MDHEN and CDR2 SYDVKM come from the germline V gene. Complete variable domain (other parts from reference TRBV28 and TRBJ2-7): DVKVTQSSRYLVKRTGEKVFLECVQDMDHENMFWYRQDPGLGLRLIYFSYDVKMKEKGDIPEGYSVSREKKERFSLILESASTNQTSMYLCASSQGGSAYEQYFGPGTRLTVT.

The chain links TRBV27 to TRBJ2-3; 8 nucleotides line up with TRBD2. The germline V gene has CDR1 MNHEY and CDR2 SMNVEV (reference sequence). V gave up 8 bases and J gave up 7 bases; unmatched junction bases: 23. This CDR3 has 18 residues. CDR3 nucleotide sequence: TGTGCCAGCGCCCCCAAGGCGGGAGGTTTTTCCTATACACATACGCAGTATTTT. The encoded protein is CASAPKAGGFSYTHTQYF.

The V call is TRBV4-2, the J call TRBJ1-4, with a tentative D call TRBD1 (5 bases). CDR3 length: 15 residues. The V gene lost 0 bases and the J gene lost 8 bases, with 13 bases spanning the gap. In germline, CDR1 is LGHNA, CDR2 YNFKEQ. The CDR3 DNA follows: TGTGCCAGCAGCCAAGATATAGGGGCGAGAGAAAAACTGTTTTTT. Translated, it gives CASSQDIGAREKLFF.

As DNA, the CDR3 is TGTGCCAGCGGCACACGGGGAGGCTACACCTTC. Translation: CASGTRGGYTF. This chain uses TRBV28 with TRBJ1-2; D is ambiguous. Trimming pared 8 bases from V and 8 bases from J, leaving 12 bases between. The CDR3 spans 11 residues. Per germline, CDR1 MDHEN and CDR2 SYDVKM.

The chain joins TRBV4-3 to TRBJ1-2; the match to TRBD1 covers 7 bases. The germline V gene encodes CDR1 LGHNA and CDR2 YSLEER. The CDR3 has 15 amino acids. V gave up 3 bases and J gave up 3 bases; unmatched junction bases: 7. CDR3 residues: CASSHSDREDYGYTF. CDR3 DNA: TGCGCCAGCAGCCATAGCGACAGGGAGGACTATGGCTACACCTTC.

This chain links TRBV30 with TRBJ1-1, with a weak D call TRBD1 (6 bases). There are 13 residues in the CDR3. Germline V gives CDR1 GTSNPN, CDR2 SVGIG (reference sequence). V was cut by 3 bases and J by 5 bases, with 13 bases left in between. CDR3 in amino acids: CAWRPTGWTEAFF. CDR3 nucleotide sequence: TGTGCCTGGAGGCCTACAGGGTGGACTGAAGCTTTCTTT.

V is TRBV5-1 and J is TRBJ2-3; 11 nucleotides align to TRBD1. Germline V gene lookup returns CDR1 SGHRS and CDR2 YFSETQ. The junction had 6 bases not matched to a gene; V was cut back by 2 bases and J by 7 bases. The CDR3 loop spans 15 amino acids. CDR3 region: CASSLGQGAFYTQYF. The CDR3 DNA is TGCGCCAGCAGCTTAGGACAGGGGGCTTTTTATACGCAGTATTTT.

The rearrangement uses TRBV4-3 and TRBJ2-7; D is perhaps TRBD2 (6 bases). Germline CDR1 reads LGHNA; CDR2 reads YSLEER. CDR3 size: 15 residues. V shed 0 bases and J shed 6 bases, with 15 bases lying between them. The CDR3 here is CASSQDWGTPSEQYF. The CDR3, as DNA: TGCGCCAGCAGCCAAGATTGGGGGACTCCTTCCGAGCAGTACTTC.

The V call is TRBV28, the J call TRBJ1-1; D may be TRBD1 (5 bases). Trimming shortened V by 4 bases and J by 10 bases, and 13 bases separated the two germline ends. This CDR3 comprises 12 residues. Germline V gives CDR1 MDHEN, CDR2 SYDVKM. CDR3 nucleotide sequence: TGTGCCAGCAGTTCACTCAGGGTCCGAGCTTTCTTT. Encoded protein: CASSSLRVRAFF.

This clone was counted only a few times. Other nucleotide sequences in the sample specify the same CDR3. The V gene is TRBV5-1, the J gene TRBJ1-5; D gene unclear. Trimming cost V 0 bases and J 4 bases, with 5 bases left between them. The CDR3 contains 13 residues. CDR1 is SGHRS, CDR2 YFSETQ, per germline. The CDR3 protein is CASSLDRNQPQHF. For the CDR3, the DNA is TGCGCCAGCAGCTTGGACAGAAATCAGCCCCAGCATTTT.

This CDR3 is CASSSRGATDTQYF. DNA of the CDR3: TGCGCCAGCAGCTCCCGGGGAGCCACAGATACGCAGTATTTT. The chain has TRBV5-1 and TRBJ2-3, with D possibly being TRBD2 (5 bases). The CDR3 loop spans 14 amino acids. Per the germline V gene, CDR1 is SGHRS and CDR2 is YFSETQ. V gave up 3 bases and J gave up 2 bases, with 10 bases separating them.

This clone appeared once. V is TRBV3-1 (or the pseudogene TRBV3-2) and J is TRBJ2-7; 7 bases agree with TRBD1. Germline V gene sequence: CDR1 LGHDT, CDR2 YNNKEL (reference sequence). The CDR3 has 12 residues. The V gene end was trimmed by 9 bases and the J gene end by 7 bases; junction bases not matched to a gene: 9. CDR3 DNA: TGTGCCAGAGGCACAGGGGTGGAAGAGCAGTACTTC. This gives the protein CARGTGVEEQYF.